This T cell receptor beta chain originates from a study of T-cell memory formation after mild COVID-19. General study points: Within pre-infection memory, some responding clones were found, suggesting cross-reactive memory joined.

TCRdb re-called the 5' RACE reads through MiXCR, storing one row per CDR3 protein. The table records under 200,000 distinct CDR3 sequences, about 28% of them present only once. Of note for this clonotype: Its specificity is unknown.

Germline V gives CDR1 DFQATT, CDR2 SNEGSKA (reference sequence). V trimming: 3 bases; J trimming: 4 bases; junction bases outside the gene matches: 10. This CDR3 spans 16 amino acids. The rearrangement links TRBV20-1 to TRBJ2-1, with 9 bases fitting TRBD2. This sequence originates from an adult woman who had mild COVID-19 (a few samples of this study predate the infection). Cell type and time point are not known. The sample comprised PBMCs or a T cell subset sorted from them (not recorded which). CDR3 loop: CSASNAGGPGYNEQFF. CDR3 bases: TGCAGTGCTAGTAACGCGGGGGGGCCAGGGTACAATGAGCAGTTCTTC.